The clone carrying this T cell receptor beta chain was seen a few times. What it recognizes is unknown. This record comes from a study of human T cells and chemical hapten exposure. Whole-study context: Weekly administration of diphenylcyclopropenone to the scalp of patients continued throughout the approximately 24-week study.

Study processing details: Sequenced samples showed a median of around 91,000 TCRs each, with counts running from around 25,000 to 690,000. TCRdb recomputed calls from the RACE reads with MiXCR, one row per CDR3 protein. V and J calls and clone size were set by TCRdb, not the authors. Of some 80,000 distinct CDR3 sequences listed, around 10% were seen once; the top ten hold roughly 4.2%. Time point denoted: patch test 1, 2 weeks after DPC sensitization. The treatment is: therapeutic diphenylcyclopropenone sensitization with weekly scalp DPC. Study-wide findings and caveats: Against controls, expanded TCRs gave rise to significantly more large CDR3 similarity clusters.

The CDR3 is 16 amino acids. After removal of 6 bases from V and 0 bases from J, the junction contained 8 bases not matched to a gene. Sequencing used whole blood, obtained in connection with sensitization to the hapten diphenylcyclopropenone (DPC). V usage is TRBV12-3 or TRBV12-4 and J usage is TRBJ2-1; TRBD1 matches 7 bases. This sequence was found in a woman aged 45-65 years with alopecia areata. Some clones in this sample may be carry-over from other donors' samples. The CDR3: CASRVGQQSSYNEQFF. The CDR3 nucleotides read TGTGCCAGCAGGGTGGGACAGCAAAGCTCCTACAATGAGCAGTTCTTC.